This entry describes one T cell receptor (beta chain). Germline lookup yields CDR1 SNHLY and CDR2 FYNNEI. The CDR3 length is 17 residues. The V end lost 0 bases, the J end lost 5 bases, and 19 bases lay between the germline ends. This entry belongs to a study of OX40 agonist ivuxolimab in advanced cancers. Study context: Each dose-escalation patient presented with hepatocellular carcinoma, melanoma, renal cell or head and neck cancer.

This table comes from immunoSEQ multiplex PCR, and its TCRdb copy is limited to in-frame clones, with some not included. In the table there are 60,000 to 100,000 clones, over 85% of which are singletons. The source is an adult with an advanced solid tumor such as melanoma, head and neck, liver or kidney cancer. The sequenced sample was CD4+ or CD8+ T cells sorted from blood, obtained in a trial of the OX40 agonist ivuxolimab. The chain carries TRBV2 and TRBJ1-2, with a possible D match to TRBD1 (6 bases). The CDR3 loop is CASSEARLQGTEYGYTF. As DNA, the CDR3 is TGTGCCAGCAGTGAAGCTCGCCTACAGGGCACAGAGTATGGCTACACCTTC.